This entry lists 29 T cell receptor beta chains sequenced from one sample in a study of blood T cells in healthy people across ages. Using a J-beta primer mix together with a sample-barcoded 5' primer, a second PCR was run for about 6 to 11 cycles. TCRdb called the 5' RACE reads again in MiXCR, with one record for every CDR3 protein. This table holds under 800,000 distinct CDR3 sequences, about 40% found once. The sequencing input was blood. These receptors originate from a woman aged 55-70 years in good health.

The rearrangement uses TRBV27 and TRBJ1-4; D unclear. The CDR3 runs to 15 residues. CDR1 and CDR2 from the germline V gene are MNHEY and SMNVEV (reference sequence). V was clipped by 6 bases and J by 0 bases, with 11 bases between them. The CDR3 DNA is TGTGCCAGCAGGCTATTGGGGTCAACTAATGAAAAACTGTTTTTT. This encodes CASRLLGSTNEKLFF.

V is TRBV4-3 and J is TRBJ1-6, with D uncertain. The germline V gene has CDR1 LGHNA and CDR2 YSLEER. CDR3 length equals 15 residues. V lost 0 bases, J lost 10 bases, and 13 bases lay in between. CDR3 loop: CASSQDRRPNSPLHF. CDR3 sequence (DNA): TGCGCCAGCAGCCAAGATCGAAGGCCTAACTCACCCCTCCACTTT.

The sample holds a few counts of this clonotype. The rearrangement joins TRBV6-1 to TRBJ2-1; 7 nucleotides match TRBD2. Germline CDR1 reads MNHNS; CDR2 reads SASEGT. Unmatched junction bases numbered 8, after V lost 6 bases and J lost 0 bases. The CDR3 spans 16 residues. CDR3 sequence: CASRGTGGSSYNEQFF. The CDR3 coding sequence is TGTGCCAGCAGGGGTACCGGGGGGAGCTCCTACAATGAGCAGTTCTTC.

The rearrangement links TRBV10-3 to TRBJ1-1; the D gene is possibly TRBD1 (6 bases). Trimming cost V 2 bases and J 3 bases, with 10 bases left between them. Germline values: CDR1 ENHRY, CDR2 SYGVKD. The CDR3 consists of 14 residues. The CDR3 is CAISERGQDTEAFF. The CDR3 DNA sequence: TGTGCCATCAGTGAGCGGGGGCAGGACACTGAAGCTTTCTTT.

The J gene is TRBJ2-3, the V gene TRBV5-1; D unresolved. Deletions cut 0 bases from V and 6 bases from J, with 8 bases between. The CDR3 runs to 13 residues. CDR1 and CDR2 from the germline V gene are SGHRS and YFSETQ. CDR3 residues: CASSLALRDTQYF. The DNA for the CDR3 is TGCGCCAGCAGCTTGGCTTTGAGGGATACGCAGTATTTT.

The CDR3 loop reads CASSSSLGAGRGYEQYF. CDR3 sequence (DNA): TGTGCCAGCAGTTCCTCCCTCGGGGCTGGACGTGGCTACGAGCAGTACTTC. The rearrangement joins TRBV27 to TRBJ2-7; D is perhaps TRBD1 or TRBD2 (5 bases each). The CDR3 is made up of 17 amino acids. Looked up from germline, CDR1 is MNHEY and CDR2 is SMNVEV (reference sequence). V lost 4 bases to trimming and J lost 3 bases, with 22 bases between them.

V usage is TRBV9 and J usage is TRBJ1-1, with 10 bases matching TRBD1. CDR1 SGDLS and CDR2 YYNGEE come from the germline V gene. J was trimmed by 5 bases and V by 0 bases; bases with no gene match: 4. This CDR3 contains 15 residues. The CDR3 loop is CASSVEGTGVTEAFF. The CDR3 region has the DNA TGTGCCAGCAGCGTAGAGGGGACAGGGGTGACTGAAGCTTTCTTT.

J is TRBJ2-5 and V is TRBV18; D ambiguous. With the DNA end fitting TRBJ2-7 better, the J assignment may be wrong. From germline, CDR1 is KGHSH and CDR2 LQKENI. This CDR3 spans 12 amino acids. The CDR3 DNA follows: TGTGCCAGCTCCCCTGTGACGCGCGAGCAGTACTTC. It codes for CASSPVTREQYF.

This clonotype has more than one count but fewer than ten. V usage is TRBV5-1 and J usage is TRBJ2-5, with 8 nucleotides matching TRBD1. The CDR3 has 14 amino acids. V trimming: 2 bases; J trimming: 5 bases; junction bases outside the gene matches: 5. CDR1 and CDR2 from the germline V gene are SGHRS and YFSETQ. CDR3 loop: CASSFGRGLETQYF. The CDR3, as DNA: TGCGCCAGCAGCTTCGGCAGGGGGCTGGAGACCCAGTACTTC.

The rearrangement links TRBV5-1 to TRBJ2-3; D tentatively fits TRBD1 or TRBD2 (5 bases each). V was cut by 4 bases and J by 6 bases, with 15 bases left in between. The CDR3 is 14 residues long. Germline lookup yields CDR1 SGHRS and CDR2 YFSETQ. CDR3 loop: CASSRDARRDTQYF. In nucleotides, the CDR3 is TGCGCCAGCAGCCGGGACGCTCGACGGGATACGCAGTATTTT.

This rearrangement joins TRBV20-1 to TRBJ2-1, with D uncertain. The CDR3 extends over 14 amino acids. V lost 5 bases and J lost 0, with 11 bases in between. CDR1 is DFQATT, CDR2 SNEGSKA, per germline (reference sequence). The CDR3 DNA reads TGCAGTGCTGAGGCCGGCAGCTCCTACAATGAGCAGTTCTTC. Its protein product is CSAEAGSSYNEQFF.

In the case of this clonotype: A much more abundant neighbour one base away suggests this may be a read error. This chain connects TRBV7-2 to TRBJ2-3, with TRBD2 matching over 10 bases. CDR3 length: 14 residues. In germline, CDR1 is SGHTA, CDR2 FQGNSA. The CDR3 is CASSLGTSADTRYF. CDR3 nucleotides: TGTGCCAGCAGCTTGGGGACTAGCGCAGATACGCGGTATTTT.

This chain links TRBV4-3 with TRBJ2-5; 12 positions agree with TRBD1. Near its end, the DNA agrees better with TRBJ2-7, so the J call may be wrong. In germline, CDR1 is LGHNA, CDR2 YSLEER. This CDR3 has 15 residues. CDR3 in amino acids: CASSWAGQGANEQYF. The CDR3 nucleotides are TGCGCCAGCAGCTGGGCGGGACAGGGGGCCAACGAGCAGTACTTC.

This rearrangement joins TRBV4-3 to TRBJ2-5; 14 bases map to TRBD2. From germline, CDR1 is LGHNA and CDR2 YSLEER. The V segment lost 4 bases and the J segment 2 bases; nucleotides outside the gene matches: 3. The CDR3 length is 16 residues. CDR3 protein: CASSRRLAGGQETQYF. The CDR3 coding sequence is TGCGCCAGCAGCCGGAGACTAGCGGGAGGGCAAGAGACCCAGTACTTC.

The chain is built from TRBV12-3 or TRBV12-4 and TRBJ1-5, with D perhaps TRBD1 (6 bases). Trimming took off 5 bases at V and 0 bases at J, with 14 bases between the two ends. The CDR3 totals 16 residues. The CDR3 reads CASSARQVLSNQPQHF. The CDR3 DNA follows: TGTGCCAGCAGTGCCCGACAGGTCCTTAGCAATCAGCCCCAGCATTTT.

This CDR3 is CASILNRVGFGETQYF. CDR3 DNA sequence: TGTGCCAGCATCCTGAACCGTGTGGGGTTCGGGGAGACCCAGTACTTC. This chain joins TRBV6-1 and TRBJ2-5, with D uncertain. The length of the CDR3 is 16 residues. Per the germline V gene, CDR1 is MNHNS and CDR2 is SASEGT. The V and J ends lost 7 bases and 5 bases respectively, with 23 bases between them.

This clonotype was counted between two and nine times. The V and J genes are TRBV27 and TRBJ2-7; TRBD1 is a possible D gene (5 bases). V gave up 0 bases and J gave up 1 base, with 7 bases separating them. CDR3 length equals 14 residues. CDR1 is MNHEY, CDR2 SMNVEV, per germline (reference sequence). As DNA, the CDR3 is TGTGCCAGCAGTTTATCGAAGGGGTCCTACGAGCAGTACTTC. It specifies CASSLSKGSYEQYF.

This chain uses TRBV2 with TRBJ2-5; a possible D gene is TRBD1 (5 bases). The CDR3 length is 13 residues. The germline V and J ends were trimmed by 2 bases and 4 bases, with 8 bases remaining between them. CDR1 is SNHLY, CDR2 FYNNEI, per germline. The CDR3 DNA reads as TGTGCCAGCAGTGAATACCAGGGAGAGACCCAGTACTTC. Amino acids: CASSEYQGETQYF.

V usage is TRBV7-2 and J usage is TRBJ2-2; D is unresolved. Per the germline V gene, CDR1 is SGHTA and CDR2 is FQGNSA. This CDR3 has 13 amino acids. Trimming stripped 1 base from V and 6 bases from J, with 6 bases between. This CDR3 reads CASSLDLPGELFF. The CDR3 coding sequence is TGTGCCAGCAGCTTAGATCTTCCCGGGGAGCTGTTTTTT.

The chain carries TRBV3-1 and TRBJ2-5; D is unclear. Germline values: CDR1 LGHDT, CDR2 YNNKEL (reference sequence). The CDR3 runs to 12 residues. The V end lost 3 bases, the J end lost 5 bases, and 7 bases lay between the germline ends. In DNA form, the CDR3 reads TGTGCCAGCAGCCATATACAGGAGACCCAGTACTTC. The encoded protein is CASSHIQETQYF.

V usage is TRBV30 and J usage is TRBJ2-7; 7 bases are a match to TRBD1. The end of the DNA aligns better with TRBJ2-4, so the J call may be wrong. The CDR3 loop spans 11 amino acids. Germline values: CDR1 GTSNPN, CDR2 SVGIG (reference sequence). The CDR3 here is CASGQMDIQYF. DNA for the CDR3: TGTGCCTCGGGACAGATGGACATTCAGTACTTC.

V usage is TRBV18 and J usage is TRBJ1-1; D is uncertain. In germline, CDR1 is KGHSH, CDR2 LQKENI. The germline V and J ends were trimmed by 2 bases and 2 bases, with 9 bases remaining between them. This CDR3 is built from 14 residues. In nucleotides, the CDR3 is TGTGCCAGCTCACCATACAAGGGAAACACTGAAGCTTTCTTT. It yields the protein CASSPYKGNTEAFF. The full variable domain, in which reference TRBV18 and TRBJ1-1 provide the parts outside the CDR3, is NAGVMQNPRHLVRRRGQEARLRCSPMKGHSHVYWYRQLPEEGLKFMVYLQKENIIDESGMPKERFSAEFPKEGPSILRIQQVVRGDSAAYFCASSPYKGNTEAFFGQGTRLTVV.

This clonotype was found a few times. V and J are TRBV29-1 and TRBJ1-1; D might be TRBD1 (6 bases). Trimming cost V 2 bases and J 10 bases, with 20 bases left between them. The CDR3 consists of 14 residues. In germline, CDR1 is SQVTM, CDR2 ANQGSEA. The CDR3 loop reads CSVEKGNRVTGAFF. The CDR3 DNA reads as TGCAGCGTTGAAAAGGGGAACAGGGTGACAGGAGCTTTCTTT.

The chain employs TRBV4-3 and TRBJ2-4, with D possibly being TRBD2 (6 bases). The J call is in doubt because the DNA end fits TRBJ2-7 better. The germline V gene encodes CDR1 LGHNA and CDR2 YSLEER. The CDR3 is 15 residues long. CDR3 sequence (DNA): TGCGCCAGCAGCCAAGAGGAGCGGGCTAACTACGAGCAGTACTTC. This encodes CASSQEERANYEQYF.

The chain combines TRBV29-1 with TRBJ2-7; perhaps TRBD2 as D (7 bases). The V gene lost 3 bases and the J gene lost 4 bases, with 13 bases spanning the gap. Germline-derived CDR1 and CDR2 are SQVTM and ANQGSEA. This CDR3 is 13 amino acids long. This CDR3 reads CSVDGGGGYEQYF. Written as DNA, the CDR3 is TGCAGCGTTGATGGGGGGGGCGGTTACGAGCAGTACTTC.

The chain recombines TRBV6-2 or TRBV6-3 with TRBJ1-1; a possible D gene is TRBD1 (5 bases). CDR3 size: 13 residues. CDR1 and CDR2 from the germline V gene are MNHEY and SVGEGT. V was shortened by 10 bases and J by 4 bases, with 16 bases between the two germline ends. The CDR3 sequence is CAIRAEGVTEAFF. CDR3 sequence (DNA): TGTGCCATCCGGGCAGAAGGGGTCACTGAAGCTTTCTTT.

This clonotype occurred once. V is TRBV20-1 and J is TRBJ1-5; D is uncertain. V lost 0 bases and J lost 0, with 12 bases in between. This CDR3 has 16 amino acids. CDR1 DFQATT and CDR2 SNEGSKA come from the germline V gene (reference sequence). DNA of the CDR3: TGCAGTGCTAGAGATCGGTCAGGCAATAGCAATCAGCCCCAGCATTTT. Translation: CSARDRSGNSNQPQHF.

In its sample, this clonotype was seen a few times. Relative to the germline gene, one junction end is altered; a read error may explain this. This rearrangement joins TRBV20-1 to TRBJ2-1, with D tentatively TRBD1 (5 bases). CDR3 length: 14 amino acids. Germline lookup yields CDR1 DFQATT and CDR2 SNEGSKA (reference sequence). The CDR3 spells CSARDLGHYDEQFF. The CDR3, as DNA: TGCAGTGCTAGAGATCTGGGGCACTACGATGAGCAGTTCTTC.

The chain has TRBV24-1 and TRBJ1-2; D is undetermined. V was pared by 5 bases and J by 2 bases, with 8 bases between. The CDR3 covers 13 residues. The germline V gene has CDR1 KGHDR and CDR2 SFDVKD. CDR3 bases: TGTGCCACCAGTGTGGGATTAAACTATGGCTACACCTTC. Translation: CATSVGLNYGYTF.